This T cell receptor (beta chain) appears in the sequencing data of a study of blood T cell repertoires in COVID-19. How the authors handled the data: The authors estimated nucleated cell counts from reference gene primer amplification. Assay: immunoSEQ multiplex PCR; the TCRdb copy retains only in-frame clones and omits some. V and J calls and clone size are those listed in that table; D and trimming were worked out from the DNA. The profile covers hundreds of thousands of clones, with 75% to 90% appearing a single time and around 9.2% taken by the ten largest. The V segment lost 4 bases and the J segment 2 bases; nucleotides outside the gene matches: 7. The CDR3 is 15 residues long. CDR1 and CDR2 (germline): LGHDT, YNNKEL (reference sequence).

The chain is built from TRBV3-1 (or the pseudogene TRBV3-2) and TRBJ1-2; 7 nucleotides match TRBD1. Sample: peripheral blood. The sequence derives from a human donor in a cohort sampled during active COVID-19. CDR3 DNA sequence: TGTGCCAGCAGCCGAGAGGGGGCTCGGAACTATGGCTACACCTTC. Protein sequence: CASSREGARNYGYTF.